Shown below are 30 T cell receptor beta chains from a single sample sequenced in a study of naive and memory T cell subsets. Points from the study as a whole: A few larger clonotypes appeared in naive repertoires, especially CD8, possibly memory cells re-expressing CD45RA.

Two oligonucleotides, mixed equimolar, formed the beta constant-region primer covering TRBC1 and TRBC2. Nested alpha and beta constant-region primers with the SP2 primer drove four PCR rounds on ligated cDNA. TCRdb used MiXCR to reprocess the UMI-ligation and nested PCR reads, holding one entry per CDR3 protein. The data contain around 140,000 distinct CDR3 sequences, about 23% of them singletons. For these TCRs, the target antigens are not known. Sequencing was performed on naive CD4+ T cells from blood. These receptor sequences come from a human donor in good health.

The chain uses TRBV7-2 and TRBJ2-7; unclear D gene. Germline V gene lookup returns CDR1 SGHTA and CDR2 FQGNSA. V gave up 3 bases and J gave up 6 bases, with 15 bases separating them. The CDR3 is 14 amino acids. The CDR3 sequence is CASSFSRGAAEQYF. As DNA, the CDR3 is TGTGCCAGCAGCTTTTCACGCGGCGCGGCCGAGCAGTACTTC.

This clonotype was seen more than once but under ten times. This chain uses TRBV7-2 with TRBJ2-7; no clear D. Germline CDR1 SGHTA, CDR2 FQGNSA. The CDR3 has 14 amino acids. V was pared by 1 base and J by 1 base, with 8 bases between. CDR3 loop: CASSLGYASYEQYF. In nucleotides, the CDR3 is TGTGCCAGCAGCTTAGGATATGCGTCCTACGAGCAGTACTTC.

The chain couples TRBV28 to TRBJ1-1; D is undetermined. Germline assignment: CDR1 MDHEN and CDR2 SYDVKM. Between the trimmed V and J ends, which lost 0 bases and 5 bases, there was a span of 10 bases. This CDR3 has 14 residues. In nucleotides, the CDR3 is TGTGCCAGCAGTTTATGGGGGAGTGGGACTGAAGCTTTCTTT. It is translated as CASSLWGSGTEAFF. The entire variable domain, with the rest obtained from reference TRBV28 and TRBJ1-1, is as follows: DVKVTQSSRYLVKRTGEKVFLECVQDMDHENMFWYRQDPGLGLRLIYFSYDVKMKEKGDIPEGYSVSREKKERFSLILESASTNQTSMYLCASSLWGSGTEAFFGQGTRLTVV.

At least ten counts were recorded for this clonotype. The V and J genes are TRBV14 and TRBJ2-1, with 10 bases lining up with TRBD2. This CDR3 has 17 residues. V lost 4 bases to trimming and J lost 4 bases; unmatched junction nucleotides: 10. Germline lookup yields CDR1 SGHDN and CDR2 FVKESK. CDR3 region: CASSPKKLAGYYNEQFF. The CDR3 DNA is TGTGCCAGCAGCCCGAAGAAACTAGCGGGATATTACAATGAGCAGTTCTTC.

V and J are TRBV28 and TRBJ2-3, with 7 positions matching TRBD2. Germline V lookup: CDR1 MDHEN, CDR2 SYDVKM. Germline trimming cut 5 bases from V and 1 base from J; bases unmatched to any gene: 12. The CDR3 contains 17 residues. The CDR3 nucleotides read TGTGCCAGCAGTGAATTTGAGCGGGGCCGACGCACAGATACGCAGTATTTT. It translates to CASSEFERGRRTDTQYF.

Only a few counts were recorded for this clonotype. CDR3 residues: CASSSAGTSLAKNIQYF. The CDR3 region has the DNA TGTGCCAGCAGTTCGGCCGGGACAAGTTTAGCCAAAAACATTCAGTACTTC. This chain joins TRBV27 and TRBJ2-4, with a tentative D call TRBD1 (6 bases). Germline V gives CDR1 MNHEY, CDR2 SMNVEV (reference sequence). Trimming shortened V by 4 bases and J by 0 bases, and 16 bases separated the two germline ends. The CDR3 contains 17 residues.

CDR3 region: CSARVGGGLADTQYF. The CDR3 nucleotides are TGCAGTGCTAGAGTGGGAGGGGGGCTCGCAGATACGCAGTATTTT. The chain combines TRBV20-1 with TRBJ2-3; maybe TRBD2 (7 bases). The V gene's germline CDR1 is DFQATT and CDR2 SNEGSKA (reference sequence). V gave up 1 base and J gave up 4 bases, with 15 bases separating them. This CDR3 has 15 amino acids.

CDR3 sequence: CSVWLAGVGETQYF. CDR3 coding DNA: TGCAGCGTTTGGCTAGCGGGAGTGGGGGAGACCCAGTACTTC. The chain couples TRBV29-1 to TRBJ2-5, with 10 bases identical to TRBD2. The trim removed 5 bases at V and 5 bases at J, leaving 8 bases unmatched. The CDR3 spans 14 residues. The germline CDR1 and CDR2 sequences are SQVTM and ANQGSEA.

The V call is TRBV14, the J call TRBJ1-4; perhaps TRBD1 as D (5 bases). The germline V gene encodes CDR1 SGHDN and CDR2 FVKESK. V shed 6 bases and J shed 3 bases, with 11 bases lying between them. The CDR3 extends over 14 amino acids. The CDR3 region has the DNA TGTGCCAGCAGGCGGGGGAGACCTAATGAAAAACTGTTTTTT. Its protein product is CASRRGRPNEKLFF.

The sample holds many counts of this clonotype. J is TRBJ2-1 and V is TRBV7-3; 9 bases are a match to TRBD2. Germline V gene lookup returns CDR1 SGHTA and CDR2 FQGTGA. The CDR3 runs 15 residues. J lost 5 bases, V lost 6 bases, and 8 bases had no gene match. The CDR3 region has the DNA TGTGCCAGCAGTCGTAGCGGGAGTAGGGACAATGAGCAGTTCTTC. Its translation is CASSRSGSRDNEQFF.

Many counts were recorded for this clonotype. The chain combines TRBV7-2 with TRBJ2-1; 8 bases align to TRBD1. CDR1 SGHTA and CDR2 FQGNSA come from the germline V gene. J was trimmed by 8 bases and V by 2 bases; bases with no gene match: 2. The CDR3 is made up of 13 amino acids. The CDR3 loop reads CASSLQGAYEQFF. CDR3 nucleotide sequence: TGTGCCAGCAGCTTACAGGGGGCCTATGAGCAGTTCTTC.

This clonotype was counted only a few times. The CDR3: CASDRGDSYGYTF. CDR3 sequence (DNA): TGTGCCAGCGATCGTGGGGACAGCTATGGCTACACCTTC. This chain links TRBV5-5 with TRBJ1-2, with 7 positions matching TRBD1. Trimming removed 7 bases from V and 4 bases from J; junction bases left unmatched: 7. Per germline, CDR1 SGHKS and CDR2 YYEKEE (reference sequence). This CDR3 contains 13 residues.

The J gene is TRBJ2-7, the V gene TRBV20-1, with 7 bases aligning to TRBD1. The CDR3 spans 14 residues. The junction had 7 bases not matched to a gene; V was cut back by 5 bases and J by 0 bases. Per germline, CDR1 DFQATT and CDR2 SNEGSKA (reference sequence). The CDR3 DNA reads TGCAGTGCTTCCCCAGGGGGTTCCTCCTACGAGCAGTACTTC. It codes for CSASPGGSSYEQYF.

A few counts support this clonotype. V gene TRBV6-5 combines with J gene TRBJ2-7, with D possibly being TRBD1 (5 bases). V was clipped by 0 bases and J by 2 bases, with 8 bases between them. Germline V gene data show CDR1 as MNHEY and CDR2 as SVGAGI. The CDR3 totals 14 residues. The CDR3 bases are TGTGCCAGCAGTTACTCGACAGCAACCTACGAGCAGTACTTC. Encoded protein: CASSYSTATYEQYF.

This clonotype has more than one count but fewer than ten. The chain combines TRBV7-2 with TRBJ1-6; no reliable D call. The CDR3 is 14 residues long. The V gene lost 1 base and the J gene lost 10 bases, with 11 bases spanning the gap. Germline CDR1 reads SGHTA; CDR2 reads FQGNSA. CDR3 DNA sequence: TGTGCCAGCAGCTTAGGAAGGTGGGGATCACCCCTCCACTTT. Its translation: CASSLGRWGSPLHF.

The V call is TRBV28, the J call TRBJ1-4; 9 bases line up with TRBD1. CDR3 length: 19 residues. Germline V gene data show CDR1 as MDHEN and CDR2 as SYDVKM. J was trimmed by 5 bases and V by 3 bases; bases with no gene match: 16. The CDR3 coding sequence is TGTGCCAGCAGTTTTGAATTGGGGACAGGGAGAGGGGACAATGAAAAACTGTTTTTT. This sequence encodes CASSFELGTGRGDNEKLFF.

J is TRBJ2-3 and V is TRBV6-2 or TRBV6-3, with D tentatively TRBD1 (5 bases). Germline values: CDR1 MNHEY, CDR2 SVGEGT. This CDR3 is 15 amino acids long. V was trimmed by 6 bases and J by 4 bases, leaving 17 bases between them. CDR3 sequence: CASSPNPRGADTQYF. The CDR3 DNA is TGTGCCAGCAGCCCTAACCCTAGGGGTGCAGATACGCAGTATTTT.

This clonotype showed up many times. The V and J genes are TRBV18 and TRBJ2-1; no clear D gene. Per the germline V gene, CDR1 is KGHSH and CDR2 is LQKENI. The length of the CDR3 is 13 residues. V was shortened by 5 bases and J by 9 bases, with 14 bases between the two germline ends. The CDR3 sequence is CASSRSMDGEQFF. DNA for the CDR3: TGTGCCAGCTCAAGGTCGATGGACGGTGAGCAGTTCTTC.

This clonotype was seen many times. In DNA, the CDR3 is TGTGCCAGCAGCCAAGAACGGGGAGTAGCGGGAGGAACCGCAGGGGATACGCAGTATTTT. It specifies CASSQERGVAGGTAGDTQYF. The rearrangement uses TRBV4-2 and TRBJ2-3; TRBD2 matches 10 bases. The CDR3 is 20 amino acids. Germline V gives CDR1 LGHNA, CDR2 YNFKEQ. V lost 0 bases, J lost 6 bases, and 18 bases stayed unmatched.

This clonotype was counted ten times or more. The chain recombines TRBV20-1 with TRBJ2-1; 7 nucleotides agree with TRBD2. The junction had 10 bases not matched to a gene; V was cut back by 1 base and J by 7 bases. CDR1 is DFQATT and CDR2 is SNEGSKA in the germline V gene (reference sequence). The CDR3 has 15 residues. CDR3 coding DNA: TGCAGTGCTAGAGTCGGCGGGAGTGATTGGAATGAGCAGTTCTTC. It yields the protein CSARVGGSDWNEQFF.

The gene calls are TRBV28 and TRBJ2-7; D uncertain. Per germline, CDR1 MDHEN and CDR2 SYDVKM. V lost 10 bases and J 7 bases, leaving 14 bases between the germline ends. The CDR3 is 11 residues long. CDR3 sequence: CATKVVGEQYF. CDR3 nucleotide sequence: TGTGCCACCAAAGTAGTGGGGGAGCAGTACTTC. The entire variable domain, with the rest obtained from reference TRBV28 and TRBJ2-7, is as follows: DVKVTQSSRYLVKRTGEKVFLECVQDMDHENMFWYRQDPGLGLRLIYFSYDVKMKEKGDIPEGYSVSREKKERFSLILESASTNQTSMYLCATKVVGEQYFGPGTRLTVT.

This sequence joins TRBV30 and TRBJ2-1; D is uncertain. The CDR3 totals 14 residues. V gave up 5 bases and J gave up 7 bases, with 18 bases separating them. CDR1 and CDR2 from the germline V gene are GTSNPN and SVGIG (reference sequence). CDR3 in amino acids: CAWSLPGAPNEQFF. CDR3 nucleotides: TGTGCCTGGTCCCTCCCCGGCGCCCCGAATGAGCAGTTCTTC. The full variable domain, completed using reference TRBV30 and TRBJ2-1, is SQTIHQWPATLVQPVGSPLSLECTVEGTSNPNLYWYRQAAGRGLQLLFYSVGIGQISSEVPQNLSASRPQDRQFILSSKKLLLSDSGFYLCAWSLPGAPNEQFFGPGTRLTVL.

This clonotype has just a few counts. The chain joins TRBV6-2 or TRBV6-3 to TRBJ2-7, with a possible D match to TRBD2 (7 bases). Per germline, CDR1 MNHEY and CDR2 SVGEGT. The CDR3 is 17 amino acids. Trimming cost V 2 bases and J 3 bases, with 20 bases left between them. The CDR3 sequence is CASSYPLGGGARYEQYF. The CDR3 DNA follows: TGTGCCAGCAGTTACCCTCTTGGTGGGGGGGCGCGCTACGAGCAGTACTTC.

This chain links TRBV20-1 with TRBJ2-7, with 12 bases aligning to TRBD2. Losses at the gene ends were 6 bases for V and 4 bases for J; bases not matched to a gene: 7. The CDR3 totals 14 residues. Germline V gene lookup returns CDR1 DFQATT and CDR2 SNEGSKA (reference sequence). The CDR3 nucleotides read TGCAGTGCCCAGACTAGCGGGAGTAGGTACGAGCAGTACTTC. This gives the protein CSAQTSGSRYEQYF.

This clonotype has more than one count but fewer than ten. This chain connects TRBV11-2 to TRBJ2-2, with D hard to call. The V end was cut by 1 base, the J end by 4 bases, with 4 bases between. The length of the CDR3 is 13 residues. Germline loops: CDR1 SGHAT, CDR2 FQNNGV. The CDR3 region has the DNA TGTGCCAGCAGCTTAGTACTCACCGGGGAGCTGTTTTTT. It specifies CASSLVLTGELFF.

This chain links TRBV29-1 with TRBJ1-4; TRBD1 is a possible D gene (6 bases). V was trimmed by 6 bases and J by 7 bases, leaving 15 bases between them. The CDR3 extends over 13 amino acids. Germline CDR1 reads SQVTM; CDR2 reads ANQGSEA. The CDR3 reads CSVLLQGSEKLFF. CDR3 nucleotide sequence: TGCAGCGTCCTATTACAGGGCTCTGAAAAACTGTTTTTT.

V and J are TRBV27 and TRBJ1-4; D not resolved. CDR1 is MNHEY, CDR2 SMNVEV, per germline (reference sequence). CDR3 length: 14 residues. V was shortened by 7 bases and J by 3 bases, with 12 bases between the two germline ends. DNA for the CDR3: TGTGCCAGCAAGGCAGCCAGCCCTAATGAAAAACTGTTTTTT. Protein sequence: CASKAASPNEKLFF.

Many counts were recorded for this clonotype. As DNA, the CDR3 is TGCAGCGTTACCCGATTGGAGGGTGAGCAGTTCTTC. This encodes CSVTRLEGEQFF. The V call is TRBV29-1, the J call TRBJ2-1; tentative D call: TRBD2 (6 bases). The CDR3 runs 12 residues. V lost 5 bases and J 9 bases, leaving 14 bases between the germline ends. Germline V gene sequence: CDR1 SQVTM, CDR2 ANQGSEA.

This clonotype has more than one count but fewer than ten. This chain uses TRBV5-1 with TRBJ2-1; tentatively, D is TRBD2 (6 bases). The CDR3 spans 14 residues. V lost 4 bases and J lost 2, with 10 bases in between. CDR1 is SGHRS, CDR2 YFSETQ, per germline. The CDR3 region is CASSRAGTYNEQFF. In DNA form, the CDR3 reads TGCGCCAGCAGCAGGGCGGGGACCTACAATGAGCAGTTCTTC.

The sample holds many counts of this clonotype. In nucleotides, the CDR3 is TGCAGTGCCGCACGGCCGAATGAGCAGTTCTTC. Its translation: CSAARPNEQFF. The V and J genes are TRBV20-1 and TRBJ2-1; the D is unclear. From germline, CDR1 is DFQATT and CDR2 SNEGSKA (reference sequence). This CDR3 has 11 amino acids. V was trimmed by 6 bases and J by 7 bases, leaving 10 bases between them.